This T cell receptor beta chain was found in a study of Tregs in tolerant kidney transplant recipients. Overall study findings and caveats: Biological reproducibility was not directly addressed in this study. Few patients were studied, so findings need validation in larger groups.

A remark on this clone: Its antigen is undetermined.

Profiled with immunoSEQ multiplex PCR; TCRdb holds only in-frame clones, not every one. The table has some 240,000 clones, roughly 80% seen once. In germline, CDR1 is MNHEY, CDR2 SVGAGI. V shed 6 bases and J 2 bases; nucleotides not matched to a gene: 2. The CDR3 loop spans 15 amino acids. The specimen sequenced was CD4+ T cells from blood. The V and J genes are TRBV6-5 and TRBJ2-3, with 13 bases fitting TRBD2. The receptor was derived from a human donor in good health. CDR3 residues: CASRGLAGFTDTQYF. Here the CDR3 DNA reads TGTGCCAGCAGGGGACTAGCGGGGTTCACAGATACGCAGTATTTT.